This is a list of T cell receptor beta chains from one sample in a study of identical twins. Using its own MiXCR run on the 5' RACE reads, TCRdb lists one record per CDR3 protein. The table includes about 240,000 distinct CDR3 sequences, approximately 11% detected once. These data also formed part of another study, on yellow fever vaccine responses in identical twins.

Sequenced sample: memory (CD45RO+) T cells sorted from blood. These TCRs come from a woman under 30 in good health. Each CDR3 is given with its conserved first and last residue. Each record gives: CDR3 length, J gene, V gene, clone size, D gene, CDR3 protein, CDR3 DNA. The D gene is left open where the match is weak. A clone size is listed for some rows: how often the clone was seen (once, few, many), or a class if it is expanded.

15,TRBJ2-7,TRBV5-1,few,TRBD2,CASSFLAGATSEQYF,TGCGCCAGCAGCTTCCTAGCGGGGGCCACCTCCGAGCAGTACTTC
11,TRBJ2-6,TRBV19,once,NA,CGVSGANVLTF,TGTGGAGTGTCTGGGGCCAACGTCCTGACTTTC
15,TRBJ2-2,TRBV5-4,NA,NA,CASSLFGFSTGELFF,TGTGCCAGCAGCTTGTTTGGGTTTTCCACCGGGGAGCTGTTTTTT
14,TRBJ2-7,TRBV12-3/TRBV12-4,few,TRBD1,CASSSQGASYEQYF,TGTGCCAGCAGTTCACAGGGGGCCTCCTACGAGCAGTACTTC
17,TRBJ2-3,TRBV12-3/TRBV12-4,many,NA,CASSFGYPTASTDTQYF,TGTGCCAGCAGTTTCGGTTACCCGACAGCTAGCACAGATACGCAGTATTTT
16,TRBJ2-5,TRBV3-1,few,NA,CASSRKEGWKQETQYF,TGTGCCAGCAGCCGTAAGGAGGGGTGGAAACAAGAGACCCAGTACTTC
14,TRBJ2-7,TRBV19,few,NA,CASKPREYTYEQYF,TGTGCCAGTAAACCCCGAGAGTATACCTACGAGCAGTACTTC
15,TRBJ1-2,TRBV4-1,many,NA,CASSQDLTGLSGYTF,TGCGCCAGCAGCCAAGATCTAACAGGCCTTTCTGGCTACACCTTC
14,TRBJ2-5,TRBV7-2,NA,NA,CASSLGGIGQTQYF,TGTGCCAGCAGCCTTGGGGGTATCGGTCAGACCCAGTACTTC
14,TRBJ2-7,TRBV21-1,few,NA,CASTPRWDSDEQYF,TGTGCCAGCACCCCTCGGTGGGACTCTGACGAGCAGTACTTC
12,TRBJ2-7,TRBV12-3/TRBV12-4,many,NA,CASRSDSYEQYF,TGTGCCAGTCGATCGGACAGCTACGAGCAGTACTTC
12,TRBJ1-5,TRBV28,few,TRBD1,CASTDRAQPQHF,TGTGCCAGTACGGACAGGGCACAGCCCCAGCATTTT
13,TRBJ2-5,TRBV7-2,few,NA,CASSRQIQETQYF,TGTGCCAGCAGCAGACAGATACAAGAGACCCAGTACTTC
12,TRBJ2-7,TRBV7-9,few,NA,CASSRATYEQYF,TGTGCCAGCAGCCGGGCGACTTACGAGCAGTACTTC
17,TRBJ2-1,TRBV20-1,few,TRBD2,CCARDISGGYSYNEQFF,TGCTGTGCTAGAGATATTAGCGGGGGTTACTCCTACAATGAGCAGTTCTTC
11,TRBJ1-2,TRBV20-1,NA,TRBD1,CSARPTGTTTF,TGCAGTGCTAGACCGACAGGGACCACCACCTTC
14,TRBJ2-5,TRBV7-9,NA,NA,CASSEEGAEETQYF,TGTGCCAGCAGCGAGGAGGGGGCAGAAGAGACCCAGTACTTC
14,TRBJ1-1,TRBV6-1,NA,TRBD1,CASSDPGQGAKAFF,TGTGCCAGCAGTGACCCGGGACAGGGGGCCAAAGCTTTCTTT
12,TRBJ2-7,TRBV28,few,NA,CASSLSDILWYF,TGTGCCAGCAGTTTATCCGACATTCTCTGGTACTTC
14,TRBJ1-6,TRBV5-1,NA,NA,CASSGGSYNSPLHF,TGCGCCAGCAGCGGGGGCTCCTATAATTCACCCCTCCACTTT
15,TRBJ2-3,TRBV18,NA,TRBD1,CASSPPGTVTDTQYF,TGTGCCAGCTCACCACCAGGGACAGTCACAGATACGCAGTATTTT
12,TRBJ1-4,TRBV5-5,many,NA,CASSPEQHKLFF,TGTGCCAGCAGCCCTGAACAGCACAAACTGTTTTTT
19,TRBJ2-3,TRBV5-6,few,NA,CASSSPAKGGVDGTDTQYF,TGTGCCAGCAGCTCCCCGGCCAAGGGGGGTGTGGACGGCACAGATACGCAGTATTTT
16,TRBJ2-3,TRBV27,NA,TRBD2,CASSLNPSGSTDTQYF,TGTGCCAGCAGTTTAAATCCTAGCGGGAGCACAGATACGCAGTATTTT
15,TRBJ2-1,TRBV24-1,many,TRBD2,CATSAASGKGYEQFF,TGTGCCACCAGCGCCGCTAGCGGGAAGGGTTATGAGCAGTTCTTC
13,TRBJ2-5,TRBV12-3/TRBV12-4,many,TRBD2,CASRLAGVETQYF,TGTGCCAGCAGGCTAGCGGGGGTGGAGACCCAGTACTTC
14,TRBJ2-5,TRBV6-1,NA,NA,CASRGRGFEETQYF,TGTGCCAGCCGGGGGCGGGGGTTCGAAGAGACCCAGTACTTC
12,TRBJ1-6,TRBV7-8,few,NA,CASSSNTSPLHF,TGTGCCAGCAGCTCGAATACTTCACCCCTCCACTTT
15,TRBJ2-7,TRBV12-3/TRBV12-4,few,TRBD1,CASSINRGWAYEQYF,TGTGCCAGCAGTATAAACAGGGGATGGGCTTACGAGCAGTACTTC
15,TRBJ1-5,TRBV15,few,NA,CATSSGDEGNQPQHF,TGTGCCACCAGCAGTGGAGACGAGGGCAATCAGCCCCAGCATTTT
16,TRBJ2-2,TRBV5-1,NA,TRBD1,CASSKGQGSNTGELFF,TGCGCCAGCAGCAAGGGACAGGGTTCGAACACCGGGGAGCTGTTTTTT
11,TRBJ2-1,TRBV18,NA,TRBD1,CASSPGTGQFF,TGTGCCAGCTCACCGGGGACAGGGCAGTTCTTC
10,TRBJ2-1,TRBV21-1,NA,NA,CASSKVWQFF,TGTGCCAGCAGCAAAGTTTGGCAGTTCTTC
13,TRBJ2-5,TRBV20-1,NA,TRBD1,CSASQGVGETQYF,TGCAGTGCTTCCCAGGGGGTCGGGGAGACCCAGTACTTC
15,TRBJ2-5,TRBV20-1,NA,NA,CSASPGELRIETQYF,TGCAGTGCTAGCCCGGGGGAGCTCCGAATAGAGACCCAGTACTTC
15,TRBJ2-1,TRBV6-2/TRBV6-3,few,NA,CASSYGAGAHNEQFF,TGTGCCAGCAGTTACGGGGCAGGGGCTCACAATGAGCAGTTCTTC
14,TRBJ1-6,TRBV10-3,NA,NA,CAIRVGTDNSPLHF,TGTGCCATCAGGGTCGGGACGGATAATTCACCCCTCCACTTT
11,TRBJ2-5,TRBV7-2,many,NA,CASSLDETQYF,TGTGCCAGCAGCTTAGACGAGACCCAGTACTTC
13,TRBJ2-2,TRBV7-9,NA,NA,CASSLNGAGELFF,TGTGCCAGCAGCCTCAACGGCGCCGGGGAGCTGTTTTTT
13,TRBJ1-1,TRBV5-5,few,NA,CASSPSMGTEAFF,TGTGCCAGCAGCCCGTCGATGGGAACTGAAGCTTTCTTT